The T cell receptor (beta chain) described here comes from a study of CD8+CD57+ T cells in acquired aplastic anemia. This clonotype was recorded many times. Profiles of TCR beta VDJ and CDR3 were generated from a genomic DNA template. MiXCR, applied by TCRdb to the reads, yields one record per CDR3 protein. The sample lists approximately 130,000 distinct CDR3 sequences, about 43% seen once, with over 2% in the top ten. CD8+CD57+ cell expansion had been shown by flow cytometry in patients chosen for sequencing. CDR1 is SGHTA, CDR2 FQGNSA, per germline. The ends were cut back, 0 bases at V and 4 bases at J, with 13 bases in the middle. CDR3 length: 16 residues.

This receptor was obtained from a human donor with aplastic anemia. This chain links TRBV7-2 with TRBJ1-3; no firm D call. Specimen: sorted CD4+, CD8+, or CD8+CD57+ T cells (not recorded which) from PBMCs. The CDR3 nucleotides are TGTGCCAGCAGCTTAGCGGCGGGGTTCTCAGGAAACACCATATATTTT. Translating it yields CASSLAAGFSGNTIYF.